What follows are 22 T cell receptor beta chains derived from one specimen sequenced in a study of blood T cell repertoires in COVID-19. The table came from immunoSEQ multiplex PCR; TCRdb's copy has only in-frame clones and leaves some out. The data show some 150,000 clones, roughly 82% seen once. The specimen sequenced was PBMCs or T cells enriched from blood (not recorded which). These receptors were obtained from a man in his forties or fifties who had recovered from COVID-19.

The table lists this clone with a few counts. J is TRBJ1-1 and V is TRBV7-9; D is possibly TRBD1 (5 bases). CDR3 length equals 15 residues. V gave up 4 bases and J gave up 1 base, with 13 bases separating them. Germline CDR1 and CDR2: SEHNR and FQNEAQ (reference sequence). CDR3 coding DNA: TGTGCCAGCAGCTCCGGGGGGGTAGCGAACACTGAAGCTTTCTTT. It yields the protein CASSSGGVANTEAFF.

CDR3 sequence: CASSIGGSGADTQYF. CDR3 bases: TGTGCCAGTAGTATTGGGGGGAGCGGCGCAGATACGCAGTATTTT. The chain recombines TRBV19 with TRBJ2-3; TRBD2 might be the D (6 bases). The CDR3 length is 15 residues. Per germline, CDR1 LNHDA and CDR2 SQIVND (reference sequence). V lost 3 bases and J lost 4, with 14 bases in between. The full variable domain, with the rest looked up from reference TRBV19 and TRBJ2-3, is DGGITQSPKYLFRKEGQNVTLSCEQNLNHDAMYWYRQDPGQGLRLIYYSQIVNDFQKGDIAEGYSVSREKKESFPLTVTSAQKNPTAFYLCASSIGGSGADTQYFGPGTRLTVL.

The chain carries TRBV6-1 and TRBJ1-5; the match to TRBD1 covers 9 bases. V shed 2 bases and J 5 bases; nucleotides not matched to a gene: 10. There are 17 residues in the CDR3. Germline V CDR1 and CDR2: MNHNS, SASEGT. The CDR3 DNA is TGTGCCAGCAGTGAATTAGCGGGACAGGGTAAAGATCAGCCCCAGCATTTT. Its protein product is CASSELAGQGKDQPQHF.

The V gene is TRBV10-3, the J gene TRBJ2-7; TRBD1 agrees at 8 bases. Germline lookup yields CDR1 ENHRY and CDR2 SYGVKD. V shed 5 bases, J shed 4 bases, and the junction held 10 bases outside the gene matches. This CDR3 is built from 15 residues. The CDR3 DNA reads as TGTGCCATCAGTCTTGATCGGGACAGGATATACGAGCAGTACTTC. It translates to CAISLDRDRIYEQYF.

This rearrangement joins TRBV11-2 to TRBJ2-7; D remains unclear. This CDR3 has 13 residues. The germline gives CDR1 SGHAT, CDR2 FQNNGV. Trimming stripped 3 bases from V and 7 bases from J, with 13 bases between. CDR3 protein: CASSFTDPLEQYF. CDR3 DNA: TGTGCCAGCAGCTTCACAGACCCCTTGGAGCAGTACTTC. Full variable domain (remainder filled in from reference TRBV11-2 and TRBJ2-7): EAGVAQSPRYKIIEKRQSVAFWCNPISGHATLYWYQQILGQGPKLLIQFQNNGVVDDSQLPKDRFSAERLKGVDSTLKIQPAKLEDSAVYLCASSFTDPLEQYFGPGTRLTVT.

The chain uses TRBV11-3 and TRBJ2-1; 8 bases map to TRBD1. Germline V gene lookup returns CDR1 SGHNT and CDR2 YENEEA. The CDR3 has 15 amino acids. The ends lost 1 base at V and 5 bases at J; junction bases unmatched: 4. The CDR3 sequence is CASSLAGGGHNEQFF. The CDR3 nucleotides are TGTGCCAGCAGCTTAGCAGGGGGCGGCCACAATGAGCAGTTCTTC.

This clone was seen just once. The V and J genes are TRBV11-3 and TRBJ2-7; D not certain. In germline, CDR1 is SGHNT, CDR2 YENEEA. The CDR3 is 15 residues long. V was trimmed by 1 base and J by 6 bases, leaving 16 bases between them. The CDR3 region is CASSLGFAGGGEQYF. The CDR3 DNA sequence: TGTGCCAGCAGCTTAGGTTTTGCTGGCGGTGGCGAGCAGTACTTC. The variable domain in full, with the rest retrieved from reference TRBV11-3 and TRBJ2-7, is EAGVVQSPRYKIIEKKQPVAFWCNPISGHNTLYWYLQNLGQGPELLIRYENEEAVDDSQLPKDRFSAERLKGVDSTLKIQPAELGDSAVYLCASSLGFAGGGEQYFGPGTRLTVT.

This clone appeared many times. The rearrangement joins TRBV29-1 to TRBJ1-3; 7 nucleotides line up with TRBD1. The V segment lost 4 bases and the J segment 4 bases; nucleotides outside the gene matches: 4. Germline CDR1 is SQVTM and CDR2 is ANQGSEA. This CDR3 is built from 13 residues. CDR3 in DNA: TGCAGCGTTGTGACAGGGTCGGGAAACACCATATATTTT. Translation: CSVVTGSGNTIYF. Looking up the rest from reference TRBV29-1 and TRBJ1-3 gives the full variable domain: SAVISQKPSRDICQRGTSLTIQCQVDSQVTMMFWYRQQPGQSLTLIATANQGSEATYESGFVIDKFPISRPNLTFSTLTVSNMSPEDSSIYLCSVVTGSGNTIYFGEGSWLTVV.

The CDR3 reads CASSLEGRGLTEAFF. In DNA form, the CDR3 reads TGCGCCAGCAGCTTGGAAGGCAGGGGGCTGACTGAAGCTTTCTTT. The gene calls are TRBV5-1 and TRBJ1-1; TRBD1 matches 8 bases. Per germline, CDR1 SGHRS and CDR2 YFSETQ. V gave up 0 bases and J gave up 5 bases; unmatched junction bases: 6. The CDR3 totals 15 residues.

V gene TRBV5-1 combines with J gene TRBJ1-4; maybe TRBD1 (5 bases). The CDR3 runs 15 residues. Per germline, CDR1 SGHRS and CDR2 YFSETQ. Trimming pared 4 bases from V and 3 bases from J, leaving 13 bases between. DNA of the CDR3: TGCGCCAGCAGCGCGAGTCAGGGATCTAATGAAAAACTGTTTTTT. This sequence encodes CASSASQGSNEKLFF.

This clone was detected a few times. This chain connects TRBV19 to TRBJ1-1; D may be TRBD1 (5 bases). The CDR3 consists of 14 residues. V was shortened by 11 bases and J by 3 bases, with 19 bases between the two germline ends. The V gene's germline CDR1 is LNHDA and CDR2 SQIVND (reference sequence). For the CDR3, the DNA is TGTGCCTCAAAGAACGGGGGGTTTGACACTGAAGCTTTCTTT. Translation gives CASKNGGFDTEAFF.

The chain links TRBV7-2 to TRBJ2-1, with D possibly matching TRBD2 (7 bases). Germline V gene data show CDR1 as SGHTA and CDR2 as FQGNSA. The CDR3 consists of 16 residues. Trimming stripped 5 bases from V and 0 bases from J, with 14 bases between. The CDR3, as DNA: TGTGCCAGCAGCCTAACGAGGGGGGGCTCCTACAATGAGCAGTTCTTC. This codes for CASSLTRGGSYNEQFF.

The chain employs TRBV9 and TRBJ1-2, with D perhaps matching TRBD1 (6 bases). Germline-derived CDR1 and CDR2 are SGDLS and YYNGEE. CDR3 length: 15 residues. With 0 bases removed from V and 3 bases from J, the gap between germline ends came to 12 bases. The CDR3 DNA reads as TGTGCCAGCAGCGTAGCTACAGGGCCAGACTATGGCTACACCTTC. Translated: CASSVATGPDYGYTF.

The chain uses TRBV6-6 and TRBJ2-7; D is perhaps TRBD1 (5 bases). V was pared by 7 bases and J by 3 bases, with 13 bases between. CDR3 length equals 13 residues. The germline V gene has CDR1 MNHNY and CDR2 SVGAGI (reference sequence). The DNA of the CDR3 is TGTGCCAGCACACAGGACAAGAACTACGAGCAGTACTTC. It encodes CASTQDKNYEQYF.

This rearrangement joins TRBV7-8 to TRBJ1-1; 8 bases fit TRBD1. The CDR3 sequence is 16 residues long. Germline trimming cut 2 bases from V and 8 bases from J; bases unmatched to any gene: 13. In germline, CDR1 is SGHVS, CDR2 FQNEAQ. The DNA for the CDR3 is TGTGCCAGCAGCTTACGGGACAGGTCTCTTGCCCCCGAAGCTTTCTTT. Translating it yields CASSLRDRSLAPEAFF.

V is TRBV23-1 and J is TRBJ1-2; possibly TRBD1 for D (6 bases). TRBV23-1 counts as an open reading frame of uncertain function. CDR3 length equals 16 residues. Trimming stripped 0 bases from V and 2 bases from J, with 13 bases between. The CDR3 bases are TGCGCCAGCAGTCAATCAGGGACACATAAGAACTATGGCTACACCTTC. This encodes CASSQSGTHKNYGYTF.

This clone has a handful of counts. The chain employs TRBV5-1 and TRBJ2-1; D possibly corresponds to TRBD1 (5 bases). V dropped 5 bases and J dropped 2 bases, with 11 bases sitting between them. Looked up from germline, CDR1 is SGHRS and CDR2 is YFSETQ. The CDR3 has 14 residues. The chain's CDR3 is CASRYRLAYNEQFF. CDR3 coding DNA: TGCGCCAGCAGGTACAGGTTGGCCTACAATGAGCAGTTCTTC.

This clone was seen just once. The chain employs TRBV5-1 and TRBJ1-2, with D uncertain. CDR3 size: 15 residues. CDR1 and CDR2 from the germline V gene are SGHRS and YFSETQ. Trimming removed 0 bases at V and 3 bases at J, with 12 bases between. The CDR3 nucleotides read TGCGCCAGCAGCTTGGGCCAGGAGGGAGACTATGGCTACACCTTC. Its translation is CASSLGQEGDYGYTF.

The CDR3 nucleotides read TGTGCCACCAGCAGAGAGGGGGGGACAGAAAAACTGTTTTTT. This sequence encodes CATSREGGTEKLFF. The rearrangement uses TRBV15 and TRBJ1-4; TRBD1 might be the D (6 bases). Trimming left V 0 bases short and J 8 bases short, with 10 bases between. Germline CDR1 reads LNHNV; CDR2 reads YYDKDF (reference sequence). The CDR3 loop spans 14 amino acids.

This clone was counted a single time. The chain recombines TRBV7-9 with TRBJ1-2; D may be TRBD1 (5 bases). The CDR3 runs to 16 residues. V was trimmed by 0 bases and J by 2 bases, leaving 13 bases between them. Germline-derived CDR1 and CDR2 are SEHNR and FQNEAQ (reference sequence). The CDR3 protein is CASSLAATETNYGYTF. In nucleotides, the CDR3 is TGTGCCAGCAGCTTAGCTGCGACAGAAACAAACTATGGCTACACCTTC.

The chain is built from TRBV6-2 or TRBV6-3 and TRBJ1-1; the D is unclear. Trimming removed 2 bases at V and 4 bases at J, with 5 bases between. Germline V CDR1 and CDR2: MNHEY, SVGEGT. The CDR3 runs to 12 residues. The CDR3 region is CASSYTSTEAFF. CDR3 coding DNA: TGTGCCAGCAGTTACACGAGCACTGAAGCTTTCTTT.

The V call is TRBV18, the J call TRBJ1-4, with D possibly matching TRBD1 (6 bases). From germline, CDR1 is KGHSH and CDR2 LQKENI. This CDR3 has 14 residues. V dropped 3 bases and J dropped 3 bases, with 8 bases sitting between them. This chain's CDR3 is CASSPGASNEKLFF. In DNA, the CDR3 is TGTGCCAGCTCACCGGGGGCATCTAATGAAAAACTGTTTTTT.